These 2 T cell receptor beta chains share one sample of origin, sequenced in a study of early T cells in non-severe SARS-CoV-2 infection. TCRdb recomputed calls from the 5' RACE reads with MiXCR, one row per CDR3 protein. The sample includes over 25,000 distinct CDR3 sequences, about 6% seen only once; the top ten take more than 5%. The sample consisted of whole blood. The receptor set was obtained from an adult who was a healthcare worker with PCR-confirmed SARS-CoV-2 infection or an uninfected control (not recorded which).

This clonotype has a count of ten or more. The chain is built from TRBV4-3 and TRBJ1-2; unclear D gene. Trimming removed 1 base from V and 5 bases from J, with 11 bases in between. Germline CDR1 reads LGHNA; CDR2 reads YSLEER. CDR3 length equals 14 residues. The CDR3 DNA sequence: TGCGCCAGCAGCCAAGGCACGGGGAGGTATGGCTACACCTTC. Residues: CASSQGTGRYGYTF.

This clonotype was observed many times. V usage is TRBV3-1 and J usage is TRBJ1-1; no definite D call. From germline, CDR1 is LGHDT and CDR2 YNNKEL (reference sequence). Between the trimmed V and J ends, which lost 5 bases and 1 base, there was a span of 5 bases. This CDR3 has 12 amino acids. DNA for the CDR3: TGTGCCAGCAGCTCTGGGAACACTGAAGCTTTCTTT. Translated: CASSSGNTEAFF. Full variable domain (outside the CDR3, taken from reference TRBV3-1 and TRBJ1-1): DTAVSQTPKYLVTQMGNDKSIKCEQNLGHDTMYWYKQDSKKFLKIMFSYNNKELIINETVPNRFSPKSPDKAHLNLHINSLELGDSAVYFCASSSGNTEAFFGQGTRLTVV.